Each of the 7 T cell receptor beta chains below was sequenced from the same sample in a study of shared clonotypes between healthy human individuals (dated by TCRdb to about 2020). The library was obtained by the immunoSEQ multiplex PCR assay. The table was pulled from immuneACCESS by TCRdb, which kept in-frame rearrangements only. Such tables lose some clones; where checked, under half of the loss comes from unresolved V genes, and the rest has no known cause. The sample includes roughly 1 million clones, with under 80% observed a single time. Approximately 1.5% of the sample comes from the top ten. Sequencing used memory CD4+ T cells sorted from blood. The cell subset or site label on this specimen signifies: CD45RA-negative fraction. The source of these receptors is a man aged 18-30 years in good health.

The chain has TRBV11-3 and TRBJ2-1; TRBD2 agrees at 10 bases. CDR1 and CDR2 (germline): SGHNT, YENEEA. V gave up 5 bases and J gave up 6 bases; unmatched junction bases: 13. The CDR3 contains 17 residues. The CDR3 spells CASSDSVTAGGVNEQFF. The CDR3 DNA reads TGTGCCAGCAGCGATAGTGTCACAGCGGGAGGGGTCAATGAGCAGTTCTTC.

In the case of this clone: Within the sample, other DNA sequences also encode this same CDR3. The chain links TRBV9 to TRBJ2-1; tentatively, D is TRBD1 or TRBD2 (5 bases each). The CDR3 runs to 15 residues. Trimming took off 6 bases at V and 1 base at J, with 14 bases between the two ends. Germline V CDR1 and CDR2: SGDLS, YYNGEE. The CDR3: CASTPRGSSYNEQFF. DNA of the CDR3: TGTGCCAGCACCCCTCGGGGCTCTTCCTACAATGAGCAGTTCTTC.

This clone was counted only a few times. This sample also contains other DNA sequences that code for the same CDR3. This rearrangement joins TRBV9 to TRBJ1-1, with D uncertain. The V end was cut by 3 bases, the J end by 0 bases, with 9 bases between. Germline CDR1 and CDR2: SGDLS and YYNGEE. The CDR3 loop spans 14 amino acids. The chain's CDR3 is CASSETGMNTEAFF. For the CDR3, the DNA is TGTGCCAGCAGCGAAACGGGCATGAACACTGAAGCTTTCTTT.

The chain employs TRBV20-1 and TRBJ1-1, with D hard to call. Trimming cost V 5 bases and J 6 bases, with 7 bases left between them. CDR1 and CDR2 (germline): DFQATT, SNEGSKA (reference sequence). This CDR3 is built from 10 residues. The CDR3 spells CSAAVAEAFF. The DNA of the CDR3 is TGCAGTGCTGCGGTGGCTGAAGCTTTCTTT.

The chain combines TRBV5-1 with TRBJ2-7, with 10 bases that match TRBD1. Trimming cost V 4 bases and J 4 bases; bases outside gene matches: 8. The CDR3 sequence is 15 residues long. Germline V gene data show CDR1 as SGHRS and CDR2 as YFSETQ. In DNA form, the CDR3 reads TGCGCCAGCAGCCCTCCGACAGGGGGCATGTACGAGCAGTACTTC. Its protein is CASSPPTGGMYEQYF. Variable domain in full (rest from reference TRBV5-1 and TRBJ2-7): KAGVTQTPRYLIKTRGQQVTLSCSPISGHRSVSWYQQTPGQGLQFLFEYFSETQRNKGNFPGRFSGRQFSNSRSEMNVSTLELGDSALYLCASSPPTGGMYEQYFGPGTRLTVT.

The chain carries TRBV18 and TRBJ2-7; no clear D gene. CDR3 length equals 11 residues. The V gene's germline CDR1 is KGHSH and CDR2 LQKENI. Trimming shortened V by 3 bases and J by 10 bases, and 10 bases separated the two germline ends. CDR3 in amino acids: CASSPMGSQYF. The CDR3 DNA reads TGTGCCAGCTCACCGATGGGGTCTCAGTACTTC.

DNA of the CDR3: TGTGCCAGCTCACCCTATGGACAGGGATCGGGCAATCAGCCCCAGCATTTT. Translation: CASSPYGQGSGNQPQHF. This chain links TRBV18 with TRBJ1-5, with TRBD1 identical over 8 bases. V shed 3 bases, J shed 2 bases, and the junction held 9 bases outside the gene matches. Per germline, CDR1 KGHSH and CDR2 LQKENI. This CDR3 comprises 17 residues.